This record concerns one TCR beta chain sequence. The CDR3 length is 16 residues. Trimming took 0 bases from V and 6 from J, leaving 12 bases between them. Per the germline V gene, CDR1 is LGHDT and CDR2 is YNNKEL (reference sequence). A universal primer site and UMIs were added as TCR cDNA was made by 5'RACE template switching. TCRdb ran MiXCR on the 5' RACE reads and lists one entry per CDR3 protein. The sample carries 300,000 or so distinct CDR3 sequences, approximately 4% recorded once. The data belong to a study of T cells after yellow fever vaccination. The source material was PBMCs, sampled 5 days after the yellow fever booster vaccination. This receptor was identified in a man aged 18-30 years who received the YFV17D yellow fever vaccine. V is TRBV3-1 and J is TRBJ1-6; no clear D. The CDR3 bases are TGTGCCAGCAGCCAAGATGAGGGCAGGATTAATTCACCCCTCCACTTT. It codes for CASSQDEGRINSPLHF.